A single sample is the source of the 6 T cell receptor beta chains below, sequenced in a study of cytomegalovirus exposure and HLA in healthy donors. Primers included in the PCR were 60 Vbeta and 13 Jbeta primers. Produced via immunoSEQ multiplex PCR; TCRdb's table is partial and in-frame only. The ten most abundant clones cover about 1% of a sample with fewer than 250,000 clones. Specimen: PBMCs. The receptors come from a woman in her 30s in good health and CMV-seropositive.

This sequence joins TRBV14 and TRBJ1-3, with 7 bases aligning to TRBD1. V lost 1 base to trimming and J lost 4 bases; unmatched junction nucleotides: 7. The CDR3 has 16 amino acids. Germline V gene lookup returns CDR1 SGHDN and CDR2 FVKESK. DNA for the CDR3: TGTGCCAGCAGCCAAGTTGGGACGGGACAGGGAAACACCATATATTTT. Its protein is CASSQVGTGQGNTIYF.

The chain is built from TRBV6-1 and TRBJ1-5; D uncertain. Germline V gene lookup returns CDR1 MNHNS and CDR2 SASEGT. CDR3 length equals 14 residues. Trimming shortened V by 7 bases and J by 3 bases, and 13 bases separated the two germline ends. The CDR3 coding sequence is TGTGCCAGCATATCAGTTAACCCCAATCAGCCCCAGCATTTT. The encoded protein is CASISVNPNQPQHF.

The chain has TRBV2 and TRBJ2-5; D is uncertain. The J call is in doubt because the DNA end fits TRBJ2-7 better. The CDR3 is made up of 10 amino acids. The germline V gene encodes CDR1 SNHLY and CDR2 FYNNEI. CDR3 region: CASTRGEQYF. CDR3 DNA sequence: TGTGCCAGCACCCGCGGCGAGCAGTACTTC.

The V call is TRBV19, the J call TRBJ1-3; a possible D gene is TRBD1 (5 bases). The germline gives CDR1 LNHDA, CDR2 SQIVND (reference sequence). The CDR3 is 15 residues long. V lost 0 bases, J lost 2 bases, and 8 bases lay in between. CDR3 DNA: TGTGCCAGTAGTATAGATCCGGGGGCTGGAAACACCATATATTTT. Amino acid sequence: CASSIDPGAGNTIYF.

With respect to this clone: This same CDR3 is encoded by further DNA sequences in the sample. The chain carries TRBV9 and TRBJ2-6; D remains unclear. The CDR3 contains 15 residues. In germline, CDR1 is SGDLS, CDR2 YYNGEE. Trimming shortened V by 0 bases and J by 1 base, and 5 bases separated the two germline ends. DNA for the CDR3: TGTGCCAGCAGCGTAGCAGGTTCTGGGGCCAACGTCCTGACTTTC. Its protein is CASSVAGSGANVLTF.

The chain couples TRBV19 to TRBJ2-1, with 11 bases aligning to TRBD1. With 2 bases clipped from V and 10 bases from J, the junction kept 7 bases outside the gene matches. This CDR3 has 15 amino acids. Germline CDR1 is LNHDA and CDR2 is SQIVND (reference sequence). CDR3 nucleotides: TGTGCCAGTAGTATAAAAGGACAGGGGGCATGGGAGCAGTTCTTC. It specifies CASSIKGQGAWEQFF. The variable domain in full, with the rest retrieved from reference TRBV19 and TRBJ2-1, is DGGITQSPKYLFRKEGQNVTLSCEQNLNHDAMYWYRQDPGQGLRLIYYSQIVNDFQKGDIAEGYSVSREKKESFPLTVTSAQKNPTAFYLCASSIKGQGAWEQFFGPGTRLTVL.